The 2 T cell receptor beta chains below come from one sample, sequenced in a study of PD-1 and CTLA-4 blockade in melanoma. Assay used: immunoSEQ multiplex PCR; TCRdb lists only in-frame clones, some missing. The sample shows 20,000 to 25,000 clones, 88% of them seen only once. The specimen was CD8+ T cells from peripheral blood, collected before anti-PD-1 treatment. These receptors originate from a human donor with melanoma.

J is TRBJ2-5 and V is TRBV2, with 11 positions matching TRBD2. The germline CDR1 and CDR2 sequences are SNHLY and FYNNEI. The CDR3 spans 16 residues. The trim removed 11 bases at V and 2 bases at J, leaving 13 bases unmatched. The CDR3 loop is CAFQKGTSGRQETQYF. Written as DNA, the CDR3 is TGTGCCTTTCAAAAGGGGACTAGCGGCCGACAAGAGACCCAGTACTTC.

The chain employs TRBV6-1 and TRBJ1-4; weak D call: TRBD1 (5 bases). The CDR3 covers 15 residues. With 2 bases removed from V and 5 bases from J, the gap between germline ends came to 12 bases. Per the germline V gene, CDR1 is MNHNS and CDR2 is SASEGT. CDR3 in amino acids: CASSELAGGNEKLFF. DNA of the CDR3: TGTGCCAGCAGTGAATTGGCCGGGGGGAATGAAAAACTGTTTTTT.